This T cell receptor (beta chain) is from a study of T cells in women clearing cervical HPV infection. About the study: Cases' blood sampling followed lesion detection by median approximately 150 days (90 to 200). HLA type could not be excluded as a confounder.

Average input was approximately 1,200 ng genomic DNA for immunoSEQ TCR beta CDR3 amplification. This table comes from immunoSEQ multiplex PCR, and its TCRdb copy is limited to in-frame clones, with some not included. The sample table sets out approximately 34,000 clones. On this clone itself: Its antigen remains unknown. The CDR3 end lies 3 residues beyond the end of the read and is filled in from the germline J gene.

General observations from the study: Timing of associations relative to infection is unclear; T-cell subsets were not isolated.

The CDR3 runs 13 residues. Germline assignment: CDR1 SGHRS and CDR2 YFSETQ. Sequencing input: blood buffy coat. The chain combines TRBV5-1 with TRBJ2-2; no definite D call. This TCR was recovered from a woman aged 18 to 69 with a cervical HPV16 infection that either progressed to CIN3+ or cleared (not recorded which). This CDR3 reads CASSWSTNEKLFF. Incomplete CDR3 DNA: TGCGCCAGCAGCTGGTCAACTAATGAAAAG.